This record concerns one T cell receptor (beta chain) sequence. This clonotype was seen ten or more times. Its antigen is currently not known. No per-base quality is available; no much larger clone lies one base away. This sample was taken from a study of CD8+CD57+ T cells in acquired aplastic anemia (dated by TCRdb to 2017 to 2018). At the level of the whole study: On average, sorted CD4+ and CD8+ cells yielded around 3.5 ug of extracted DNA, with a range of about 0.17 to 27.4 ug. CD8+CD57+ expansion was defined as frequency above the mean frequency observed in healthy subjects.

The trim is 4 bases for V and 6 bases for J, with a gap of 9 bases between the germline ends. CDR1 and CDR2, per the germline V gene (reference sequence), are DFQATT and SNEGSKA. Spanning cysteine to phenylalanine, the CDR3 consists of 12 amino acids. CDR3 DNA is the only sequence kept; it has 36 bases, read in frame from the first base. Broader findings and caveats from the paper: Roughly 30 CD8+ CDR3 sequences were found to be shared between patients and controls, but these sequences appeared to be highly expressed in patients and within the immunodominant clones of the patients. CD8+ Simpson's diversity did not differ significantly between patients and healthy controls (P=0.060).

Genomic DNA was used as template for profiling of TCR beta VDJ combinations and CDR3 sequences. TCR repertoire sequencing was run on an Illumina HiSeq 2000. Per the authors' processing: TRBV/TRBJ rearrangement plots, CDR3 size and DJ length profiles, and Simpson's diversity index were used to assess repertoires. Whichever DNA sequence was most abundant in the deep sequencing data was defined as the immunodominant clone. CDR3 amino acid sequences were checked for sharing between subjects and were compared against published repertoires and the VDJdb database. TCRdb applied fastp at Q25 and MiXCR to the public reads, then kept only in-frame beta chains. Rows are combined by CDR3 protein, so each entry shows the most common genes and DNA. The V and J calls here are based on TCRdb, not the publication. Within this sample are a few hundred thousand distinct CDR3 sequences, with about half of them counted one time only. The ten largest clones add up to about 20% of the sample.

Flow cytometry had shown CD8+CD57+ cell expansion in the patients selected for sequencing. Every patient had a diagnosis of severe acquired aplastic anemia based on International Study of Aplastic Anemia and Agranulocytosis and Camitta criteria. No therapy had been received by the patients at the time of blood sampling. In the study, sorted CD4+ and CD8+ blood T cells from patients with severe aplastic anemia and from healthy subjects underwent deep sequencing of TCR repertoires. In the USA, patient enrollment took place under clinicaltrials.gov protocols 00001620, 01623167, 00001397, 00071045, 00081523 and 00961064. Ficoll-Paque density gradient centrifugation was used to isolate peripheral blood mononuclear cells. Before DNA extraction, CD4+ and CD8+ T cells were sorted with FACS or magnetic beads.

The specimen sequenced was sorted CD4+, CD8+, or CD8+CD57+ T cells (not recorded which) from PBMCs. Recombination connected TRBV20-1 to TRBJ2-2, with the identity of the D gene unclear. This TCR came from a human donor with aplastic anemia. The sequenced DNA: TGCAGTGCTAAGGGCGACCCCGGGGAGCTGTTTTTT. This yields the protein CSAKGDPGELFF.